The 31 T cell receptor beta chains below all came from one sample that was sequenced in a study of T cell repertoires in cytomegalovirus infection. TCRdb reprocessed the reads via MiXCR and lists one record per CDR3 protein. Here the sample spans roughly 320,000 distinct CDR3 sequences, 9.6% being singletons. The sample comprised PBMCs. The receptors stem from a human donor in good health (CMV status not recorded). Some clones in this sample may be carry-over from other donors' samples.

This clonotype has at least ten counts. The chain recombines TRBV7-2 with TRBJ1-1; D unresolved. The CDR3 length is 15 residues. The V gene lost 1 base and the J gene lost 1 base, with 10 bases spanning the gap. CDR1 is SGHTA and CDR2 is FQGNSA in the germline V gene. This CDR3 reads CASSLVGRTNTEAFF. For the CDR3, the DNA is TGTGCCAGCAGCTTAGTAGGCAGGACGAACACTGAAGCTTTCTTT.

The V call is TRBV9, the J call TRBJ2-1; weak D call: TRBD2 (6 bases). The CDR3 length is 15 residues. Trimming took off 2 bases at V and 3 bases at J, with 12 bases between the two ends. Germline-derived CDR1 and CDR2 are SGDLS and YYNGEE. The CDR3 sequence: CASSVGGESYNEQFF. DNA for the CDR3: TGTGCCAGCAGCGTTGGCGGGGAGAGCTACAATGAGCAGTTCTTC. Filled out from reference TRBV9 and TRBJ2-1, the complete variable domain reads DSGVTQTPKHLITATGQRVTLRCSPRSGDLSVYWYQQSLDQGLQFLIQYYNGEERAKGNILERFSAQQFPDLHSELNLSSLELGDSALYFCASSVGGESYNEQFFGPGTRLTVL.

In its sample, this clonotype was seen many times. J is TRBJ1-5 and V is TRBV4-1; 8 positions match TRBD1. The junction had 7 bases not matched to a gene; V was cut back by 1 base and J by 5 bases. The germline V gene encodes CDR1 MGHRA and CDR2 YSYEKL. The CDR3 contains 16 residues. CDR3 in amino acids: CASSQGSQGGYQPQHF. DNA of the CDR3: TGCGCCAGCAGCCAAGGGTCACAGGGGGGGTATCAGCCCCAGCATTTT.

This chain joins TRBV29-1 and TRBJ2-3; 8 bases match TRBD2. Trimming removed 7 bases from V and 6 bases from J; junction bases left unmatched: 12. Per germline, CDR1 SQVTM and CDR2 ANQGSEA. The CDR3 spans 14 residues. The CDR3 is CSAAPGGGSDTQYF. For the CDR3, the DNA is TGCAGCGCTGCCCCGGGGGGGGGATCGGATACGCAGTATTTT.

The table lists this clonotype with many counts. Written as DNA, the CDR3 is TGTGCCAGCAGCGTGGACAGCTACGAGCAGTACTTC. It translates to CASSVDSYEQYF. The genes are TRBV5-4 and TRBJ2-7; weak D call: TRBD1 (6 bases). The V end was cut by 4 bases, the J end by 3 bases, with 8 bases between. Germline V gene sequence: CDR1 SGHNT, CDR2 YYREEE (reference sequence). The CDR3 extends over 12 amino acids.

This clonotype was seen repeatedly, ten times or more. CDR3 in DNA: TGTGCCAGCAGCTTGTGGGGACAGGGCTCGAACACTGAAGCTTTCTTT. The encoded protein is CASSLWGQGSNTEAFF. The V gene is TRBV7-3, the J gene TRBJ1-1; TRBD1 matches at 9 bases. CDR1 SGHTA and CDR2 FQGTGA come from the germline V gene. V lost 3 bases and J lost 1; bases outside the gene matches: 6. CDR3 size: 16 residues.

This clonotype was seen ten or more times. This rearrangement joins TRBV6-2 or TRBV6-3 to TRBJ2-3; tentative D call: TRBD2 (5 bases). The germline V gene has CDR1 MNHEY and CDR2 SVGEGT. The CDR3 spans 15 residues. V lost 6 bases and J 1 base, leaving 14 bases between the germline ends. The CDR3 DNA sequence: TGTGCCAGCAGGCCTCCAGCGGTGGGCACAGATACGCAGTATTTT. It codes for CASRPPAVGTDTQYF.

This clonotype was recorded at least ten times. The V call is TRBV28, the J call TRBJ2-4; 8 nucleotides agree with TRBD1. Germline CDR1 and CDR2: MDHEN and SYDVKM. After removal of 5 bases from V and 0 bases from J, the junction contained 12 bases not matched to a gene. This CDR3 spans 18 amino acids. Written as DNA, the CDR3 is TGTGCCAGCAGTCCAGTAACCGGGACAGGAATAGCCAAAAACATTCAGTACTTC. Translation gives CASSPVTGTGIAKNIQYF. Full variable domain (rest looked up from reference TRBV28 and TRBJ2-4): DVKVTQSSRYLVKRTGEKVFLECVQDMDHENMFWYRQDPGLGLRLIYFSYDVKMKEKGDIPEGYSVSREKKERFSLILESASTNQTSMYLCASSPVTGTGIAKNIQYFGAGTRLSVL.

The rearrangement links TRBV6-6 to TRBJ2-1; D remains unclear. Trimming cost V 7 bases and J 7 bases, with 8 bases left between them. This CDR3 spans 11 amino acids. In germline, CDR1 is MNHNY, CDR2 SVGAGI (reference sequence). CDR3 residues: CASTVENEQFF. The CDR3, as DNA: TGTGCCAGCACGGTGGAGAATGAGCAGTTCTTC.

This clonotype was counted many times. The chain recombines TRBV6-2 or TRBV6-3 with TRBJ2-5; D possibly corresponds to TRBD2 (6 bases). CDR1 MNHEY and CDR2 SVGEGT come from the germline V gene. With 2 bases removed from V and 0 bases from J, the gap between germline ends came to 16 bases. The CDR3 contains 17 residues. CDR3: CASSYPAGLLDQETQYF. The CDR3 bases are TGTGCCAGCAGTTACCCAGCGGGCCTACTAGACCAAGAGACCCAGTACTTC.

This clonotype was found a few times. This sequence joins TRBV20-1 and TRBJ2-5; TRBD1 matches 8 bases. Losses at the gene ends were 3 bases for V and 3 bases for J; bases not matched to a gene: 6. The CDR3 has 14 amino acids. CDR1 and CDR2 (germline): DFQATT, SNEGSKA (reference sequence). The CDR3 protein is CSASPRGREETQYF. The CDR3 nucleotides are TGCAGTGCTAGCCCCAGGGGGCGGGAAGAGACCCAGTACTTC.

Of note for this clonotype: Germline and junction disagree at one end, which may indicate a read error. The J gene is TRBJ1-1, the V gene TRBV6-1; D perhaps matches TRBD1 (5 bases). From germline, CDR1 is MNHNS and CDR2 SASEGT. This CDR3 contains 14 residues. Here the CDR3 reads CASRTRGQNTEAFF. The CDR3 coding sequence is TGTGCTAGCAGGACCCGGGGCCAGAACACTGAAGCTTTCTTT.

The table lists this clonotype with a few counts. This chain joins TRBV2 and TRBJ2-1; 8 bases are shared with TRBD1. Unmatched junction bases numbered 4, after V lost 8 bases and J lost 10 bases. CDR3 length: 11 residues. Germline V gene sequence: CDR1 SNHLY, CDR2 FYNNEI. CDR3 DNA: TGTGCCAGCGACAGGGGCCCCGAGCAGTTCTTC. Protein sequence: CASDRGPEQFF.

At least ten counts were recorded for this clonotype. An end of the junction differs from the germline gene, which may be a read error. The chain joins TRBV20-1 to TRBJ1-4, with 8 bases matching TRBD1. The CDR3 is made up of 16 amino acids. CDR1 DFQATT and CDR2 SNEGSKA come from the germline V gene (reference sequence). The CDR3 spells CSARDPVTGEGRKLFF. The CDR3 DNA reads as TGCAGTGCCAGAGATCCCGTGACAGGGGAGGGAAGAAAACTGTTTTTT.

Ten or more counts support this clonotype. The chain carries TRBV28 and TRBJ1-3; no firm D call. Germline V CDR1 and CDR2: MDHEN, SYDVKM. Trimming cost V 4 bases and J 4 bases, with 14 bases left between them. The CDR3 extends over 15 amino acids. CDR3 protein: CASSSVLKGGNTIYF. The CDR3 region has the DNA TGTGCCAGCAGTTCCGTCCTAAAAGGGGGAAACACCATATATTTT.

This clonotype has ten or more counts. The chain has TRBV4-1 and TRBJ2-2; TRBD1 or TRBD2 may be the D gene (5 bases each). Germline lookup yields CDR1 MGHRA and CDR2 YSYEKL. This CDR3 is built from 17 residues. V was pared by 3 bases and J by 1 base, with 15 bases between. In DNA form, the CDR3 reads TGCGCCAGCAGCCAGGACTGGGGACGCCTGAACACCGGGGAGCTGTTTTTT. Translation gives CASSQDWGRLNTGELFF.

This clonotype was counted at least ten times. This chain joins TRBV2 and TRBJ1-3; no clear D gene. Germline lookup yields CDR1 SNHLY and CDR2 FYNNEI. The CDR3 sequence is 15 residues long. V dropped 4 bases and J dropped 0 bases, with 10 bases sitting between them. DNA for the CDR3: TGTGCCAGCAGTGTAGACACGAGCTCTGGAAACACCATATATTTT. Translated: CASSVDTSSGNTIYF.

This clonotype appeared many times. CDR3 loop: CASTRVGGYEQYF. CDR3 sequence (DNA): TGTGCCAGCACCAGAGTAGGGGGCTACGAGCAGTACTTC. The V and J genes are TRBV6-1 and TRBJ2-7; the D gene is possibly TRBD1 (6 bases). The CDR3 length is 13 residues. CDR1 is MNHNS and CDR2 is SASEGT in the germline V gene. Trimming pared 7 bases from V and 3 bases from J, leaving 13 bases between.

This clonotype has just a few counts. This rearrangement joins TRBV29-1 to TRBJ2-3, with no clear D. Trimming shortened V by 3 bases and J by 4 bases, and 11 bases separated the two germline ends. Germline V CDR1 and CDR2: SQVTM, ANQGSEA. The CDR3 has 13 residues. CDR3 nucleotide sequence: TGCAGCGTTGACCCAGGTGTCGCAGATACGCAGTATTTT. It encodes CSVDPGVADTQYF.

To note about this clonotype: A much larger clonotype is one base distant, so this may be a read error. This chain links TRBV29-1 with TRBJ2-3; TRBD2 matches 10 bases. This CDR3 has 14 amino acids. Germline loops: CDR1 SQVTM, CDR2 ANQGSEA. The CDR3 region is CNVEVAGGTDTQYF. For the CDR3, the DNA is TGCAACGTTGAAGTAGCGGGGGGAACAGATACGCAGTATTTT.

The chain is built from TRBV20-1 and TRBJ1-2, with 7 nucleotides matching TRBD1. Looked up from germline, CDR1 is DFQATT and CDR2 is SNEGSKA (reference sequence). The CDR3 length is 13 residues. J gave up 2 bases and V 5 bases, and 5 bases lay outside the gene matches. This chain's CDR3 is CSASTDRNYGYTF. DNA of the CDR3: TGCAGTGCTTCTACGGACAGGAACTATGGCTACACCTTC.

The V and J genes are TRBV5-6 and TRBJ1-2, with D unresolved. CDR3 size: 11 residues. Trimming cost V 0 bases and J 7 bases, with 4 bases left between them. In germline, CDR1 is SGHDT, CDR2 YYEEEE. CDR3 in DNA: TGTGCCAGCAGCTTGGGGGTTGGCTACACCTTC. Protein: CASSLGVGYTF.

This clonotype was detected many times. This chain joins TRBV28 and TRBJ1-4; D remains ambiguous. The CDR3 totals 15 residues. Trimming removed 2 bases at V and 6 bases at J, with 13 bases between. The germline gives CDR1 MDHEN, CDR2 SYDVKM. This CDR3 is CASSLKRYRDEKLFF. In DNA form, the CDR3 reads TGTGCCAGCAGTTTAAAAAGATATAGGGATGAAAAACTGTTTTTT.

Remarks on this clonotype: The conserved final phenylalanine or tryptophan is absent from the CDR3, which likely points to a read error. The V call is TRBV18, the J call TRBJ1-1; 7 bases align to TRBD1. The junction had 4 bases not matched to a gene; V was cut back by 3 bases and J by 0 bases. Germline CDR1 and CDR2: KGHSH and LQKENI. This CDR3 has 15 amino acids. The CDR3 is CASSPTTGLNTEAFL. In DNA form, the CDR3 reads TGTGCCAGCTCACCTACGACAGGGTTGAACACTGAAGCTTTCCTT.

This clonotype has more than one count but fewer than ten. The J gene is TRBJ1-5, the V gene TRBV19; no clear D. The length of the CDR3 is 16 residues. Germline assignment: CDR1 LNHDA and CDR2 SQIVND (reference sequence). Trimming removed 1 base from V and 3 bases from J, with 13 bases in between. The CDR3 sequence: CASSIGATIFNQPQHF. The CDR3, as DNA: TGTGCCAGTAGTATAGGGGCAACTATCTTCAATCAGCCCCAGCATTTT.

This clonotype was picked up many times. The chain combines TRBV11-2 with TRBJ1-1; D gene ambiguous. V was cut by 3 bases and J by 0 bases, with 8 bases left in between. Germline CDR1 reads SGHAT; CDR2 reads FQNNGV. CDR3 length: 14 amino acids. CDR3 residues: CASSFPPMNTEAFF. CDR3 DNA sequence: TGTGCCAGCAGCTTTCCACCTATGAACACTGAAGCTTTCTTT.

At least ten counts were recorded for this clonotype. This chain joins TRBV7-6 and TRBJ2-1; no reliable D call. CDR3 length: 12 amino acids. Germline-derived CDR1 and CDR2 are SGHVS and FNYEAQ. V lost 1 base to trimming and J lost 7 bases, with 5 bases between them. The CDR3 nucleotides are TGTGCCAGCAGCTTAGTGGGGAATGAGCAGTTCTTC. This gives the protein CASSLVGNEQFF.

This clonotype was seen ten or more times. The chain recombines TRBV18 with TRBJ1-1, with TRBD1 identical over 8 bases. Trimming cost V 0 bases and J 1 base; bases outside gene matches: 10. The CDR3 runs to 18 residues. From germline, CDR1 is KGHSH and CDR2 LQKENI. CDR3 sequence: CASSPPGTGALANTEAFF. In DNA form, the CDR3 reads TGTGCCAGCTCACCACCCGGGACAGGAGCCTTGGCGAACACTGAAGCTTTCTTT.

As for this clonotype: Just one base apart from a much larger clone, this may be a read error. The rearrangement links TRBV4-3 to TRBJ2-5, with 10 bases matching TRBD2. Trimming cost V 0 bases and J 4 bases; bases outside gene matches: 2. Per the germline V gene, CDR1 is LGHNA and CDR2 is YSLEER. The CDR3 is 15 amino acids. The CDR3 DNA sequence: TGCGCCAGCAGCCAAGAAGCGGGGGGGCGAGAGACCCAGTACTTC. Protein sequence: CASSQEAGGRETQYF.

The chain uses TRBV14 and TRBJ2-7; the D is unclear. The CDR3 loop spans 16 amino acids. Germline assignment: CDR1 SGHDN and CDR2 FVKESK. The V end lost 0 bases, the J end lost 3 bases, and 15 bases lay between the germline ends. CDR3 region: CASSQDNRVKGYEQYF. DNA for the CDR3: TGTGCCAGCAGCCAAGATAACCGGGTCAAGGGCTACGAGCAGTACTTC.

The chain has TRBV5-1 and TRBJ1-5; TRBD1 is a possible D gene (6 bases). This CDR3 is built from 15 residues. CDR1 and CDR2 (germline): SGHRS, YFSETQ. V was cut by 2 bases and J by 2 bases, with 11 bases left in between. In DNA form, the CDR3 reads TGCGCCAGCAGCTTCACGGACAGTCGCAATCAGCCCCAGCATTTT. Its protein is CASSFTDSRNQPQHF.